This T cell receptor (beta chain) was observed in a study of T-cell reconstitution after alpha-beta-depleted transplantation in children. The TCRbeta library incorporated unique molecular identifiers. TCRdb fed the PCR reads into MiXCR, producing one record per CDR3 protein. Of 300,000 or so distinct CDR3 sequences detected, approximately 9.6% appear once; the ten largest clones hold 10%. This CDR3 comprises 13 residues. The chain links TRBV21-1 to TRBJ2-5; no DNA check was done on the table's D call, TRBD2. TRBV21-1 is a pseudogene. This clonotype was sampled from a human donor who donated a stem cell graft to a child with SCID. Source: PBMCs from the stem cell graft donor, taken from the stem cell graft. The chain's CDR3 is CASSKGGKETQYF. The CDR3 DNA sequence: TGTGCCAGCAGCAAAGGCGGGAAAGAGACCCAGTACTTC.